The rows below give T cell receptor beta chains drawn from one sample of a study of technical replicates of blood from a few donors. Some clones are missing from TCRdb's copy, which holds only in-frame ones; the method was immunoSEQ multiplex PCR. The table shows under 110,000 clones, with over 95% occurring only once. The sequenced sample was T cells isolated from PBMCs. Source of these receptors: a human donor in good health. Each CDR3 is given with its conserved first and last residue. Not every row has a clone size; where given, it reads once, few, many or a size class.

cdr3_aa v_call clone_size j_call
CASSPQADRGLLGSNQPQHF TRBV18 - TRBJ1-5
CASRHRGRAEETQYF TRBV7-9 - TRBJ2-5
CASSYGQGALETQYF TRBV5-1 - TRBJ2-5
CASSLSATGGYTF TRBV11-1 - TRBJ1-2
CASIQKQGFKNTEAFF TRBV7-9 - TRBJ1-1
CASSQGLPDEKLFF TRBV5-6 - TRBJ1-4
CASSEGQSSYNEQFF TRBV7-9 - TRBJ2-1
CASNKRESDTQYF TRBV6-1 - TRBJ2-3
CASSLRPQGLDTGELFF TRBV7-9 - TRBJ2-2
CSVGKWPGYF TRBV20-1 - TRBJ1-3
CSVLSYNEQFF TRBV20-1 - TRBJ2-1
CASRIAGSTDTQYF TRBV27 - TRBJ2-3
CASSFQGPYEQYF TRBV5-4 - TRBJ2-7
CASSRLNSGNTIYF TRBV18 - TRBJ1-3
CASSPPTGYNEQFF TRBV18 - TRBJ2-1
CASSLRVTRTVRGLEQYF TRBV5-4 - TRBJ2-7
CASRAEEGAGNEQFF TRBV6-4 - TRBJ2-1
CASSIRAGDPYEQYF TRBV19 - TRBJ2-7
CASSLGLAAETQYF TRBV6-5 - TRBJ2-5
CASAEAGGPYNEQFF TRBV6-4 - TRBJ2-1
CASSQASGASFSTDTQYF TRBV14 - TRBJ2-3
CASRESGQGSYEQYF TRBV19 - TRBJ2-7
CASSEPRTSGSQETQYF TRBV10-2 - TRBJ2-5
CASSHQGARGIRNYGYTF TRBV7-2 - TRBJ1-2
CASGRTGASTDTQYF TRBV6-5 - TRBJ2-3
CASSTQAGSNTGELFF TRBV18 - TRBJ2-2
CASMEGQGQYNSPLHF TRBV19 - TRBJ1-6
CASSPRLGQSSYNEQFF TRBV18 - TRBJ2-1
CASSPGVGSSYEQYF TRBV9 once TRBJ2-7
CASSSTSGLDEQYF TRBV7-2 - TRBJ2-7
CASRQGYSNQPQHF TRBV19 - TRBJ1-5
CASSQTGSLSYNEQFF TRBV19 - TRBJ2-1
CASSPVGGGEEQYF TRBV14 once TRBJ2-7
CASSFTVGTSGRHEQFF TRBV7-6 - TRBJ2-1
CASSLAGISYNEQFF TRBV27 - TRBJ2-1
CASSLSQRGGRSYNEQFF TRBV5-1 once TRBJ2-1
CASSGDSYEQYF TRBV7-9 once TRBJ2-7
CASSQGRGYLGDEQYF TRBV4-2 - TRBJ2-7
CASSGGLSGNTIYF TRBV19 once TRBJ1-3
CASSITYRGYGYTF TRBV19 - TRBJ1-2
CASSLEASGINEQFF TRBV7-6 - TRBJ2-1
CASSLQGLNTEAFF TRBV7-3 - TRBJ1-1
CASSQGRARGGGKTQYF TRBV4-1 - TRBJ2-5
CASRRPGQKPPLVGYTF TRBV11-2 - TRBJ1-2
CASSLKGMRNQPQHF TRBV7-3 - TRBJ1-5
CASSAGDSTYEQYF TRBV9 - TRBJ2-7
CASSQGRVEYEQYF TRBV4-1 - TRBJ2-7